The clone carrying this T cell receptor beta chain was found a few times. This entry belongs to a study of T-cell reconstitution after alpha-beta-depleted transplantation in children. This sample's TCRbeta library carried unique molecular identifier barcodes. TCRdb reprocessed the PCR reads with MiXCR, giving one entry per CDR3 protein. The sample has 500,000 or so distinct CDR3 sequences; approximately 32% are singletons. This clonotype was obtained from a human donor who donated a stem cell graft to a child with aplastic anemia. The material sequenced was PBMCs from the stem cell graft donor, taken from the stem cell graft.

CDR3 sequence (DNA): TGCGCCAGCAGCTTGTTCCAGGGCCAAGATACGCAGTATTTT. Its translation is CASSLFQGQDTQYF. The genes are TRBV5-1 and TRBJ2-3; tentatively, D is TRBD1 (5 bases). Between the trimmed V and J ends, which lost 1 base and 5 bases, there was a span of 11 bases. In germline, CDR1 is SGHRS, CDR2 YFSETQ. The CDR3 sequence is 14 residues long.